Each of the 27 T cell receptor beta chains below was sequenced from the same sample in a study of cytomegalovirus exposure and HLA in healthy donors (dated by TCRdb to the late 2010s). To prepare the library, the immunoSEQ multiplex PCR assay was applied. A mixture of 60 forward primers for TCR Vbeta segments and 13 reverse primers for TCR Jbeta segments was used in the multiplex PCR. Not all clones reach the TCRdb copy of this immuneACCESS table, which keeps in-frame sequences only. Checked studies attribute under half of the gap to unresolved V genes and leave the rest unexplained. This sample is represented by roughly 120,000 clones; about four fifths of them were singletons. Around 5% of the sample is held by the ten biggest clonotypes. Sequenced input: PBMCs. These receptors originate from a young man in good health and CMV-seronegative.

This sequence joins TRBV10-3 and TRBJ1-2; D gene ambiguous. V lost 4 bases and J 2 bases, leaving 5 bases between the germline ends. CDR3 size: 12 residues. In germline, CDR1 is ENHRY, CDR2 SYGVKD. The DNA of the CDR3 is TGTGCCATCAGTGGAGGCAACTATGGCTACACCTTC. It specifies CAISGGNYGYTF.

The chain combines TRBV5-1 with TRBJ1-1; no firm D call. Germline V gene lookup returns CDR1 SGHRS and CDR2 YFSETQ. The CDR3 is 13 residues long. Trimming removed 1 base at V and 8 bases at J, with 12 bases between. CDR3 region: CASSLLGSGEAFF. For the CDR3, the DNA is TGCGCCAGCAGCTTGCTAGGGTCGGGGGAAGCTTTCTTT.

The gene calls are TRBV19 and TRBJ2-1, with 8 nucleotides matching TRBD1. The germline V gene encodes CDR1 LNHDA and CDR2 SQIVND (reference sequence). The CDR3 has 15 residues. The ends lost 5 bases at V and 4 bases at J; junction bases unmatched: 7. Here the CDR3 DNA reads TGTGCCAGTAGTTTCTCCGGGACAGGTTACAATGAGCAGTTCTTC. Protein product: CASSFSGTGYNEQFF.

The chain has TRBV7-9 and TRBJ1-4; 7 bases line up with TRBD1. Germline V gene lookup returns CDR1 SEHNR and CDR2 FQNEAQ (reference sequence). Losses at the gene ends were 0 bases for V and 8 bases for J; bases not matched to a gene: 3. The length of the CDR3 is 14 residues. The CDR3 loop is CASSLANRGEKLFF. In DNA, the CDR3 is TGTGCCAGCAGCTTAGCGAACAGGGGCGAAAAACTGTTTTTT.

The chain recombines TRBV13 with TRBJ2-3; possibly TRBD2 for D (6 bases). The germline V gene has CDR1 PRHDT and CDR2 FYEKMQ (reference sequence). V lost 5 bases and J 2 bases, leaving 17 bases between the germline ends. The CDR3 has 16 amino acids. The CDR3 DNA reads TGTGCCAGCAGCCCCTCTGGGACTCGACTCACAGATACGCAGTATTTT. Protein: CASSPSGTRLTDTQYF.

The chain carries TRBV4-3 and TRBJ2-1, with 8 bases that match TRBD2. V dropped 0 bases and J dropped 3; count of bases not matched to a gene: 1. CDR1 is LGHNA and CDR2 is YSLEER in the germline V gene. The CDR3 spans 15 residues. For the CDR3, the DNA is TGCGCCAGCAGCCAAGACGGGAGGGGCTACAATGAGCAGTTCTTC. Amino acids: CASSQDGRGYNEQFF.

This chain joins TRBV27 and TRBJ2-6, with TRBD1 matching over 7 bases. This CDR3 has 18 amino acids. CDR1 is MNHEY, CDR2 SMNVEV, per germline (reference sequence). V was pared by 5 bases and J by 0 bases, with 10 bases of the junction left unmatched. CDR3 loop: CASSTTGQLISGANVLTF. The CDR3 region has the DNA TGTGCCAGCAGTACAACGGGACAGTTGATCTCTGGGGCCAACGTCCTGACTTTC.

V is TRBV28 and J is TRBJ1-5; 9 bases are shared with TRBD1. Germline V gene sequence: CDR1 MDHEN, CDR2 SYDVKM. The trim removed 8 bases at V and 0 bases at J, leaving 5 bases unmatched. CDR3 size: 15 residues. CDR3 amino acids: CASRDRVSSNQPQHF. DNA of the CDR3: TGTGCCAGCCGGGACAGGGTATCTAGCAATCAGCCCCAGCATTTT.

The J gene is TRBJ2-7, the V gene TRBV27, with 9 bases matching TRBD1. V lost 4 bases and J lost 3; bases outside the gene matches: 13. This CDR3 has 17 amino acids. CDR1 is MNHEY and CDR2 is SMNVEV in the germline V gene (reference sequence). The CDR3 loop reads CASSSPYSGTGFYEQYF. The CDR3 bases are TGTGCCAGCAGTTCGCCCTACTCGGGGACAGGGTTCTACGAGCAGTACTTC.

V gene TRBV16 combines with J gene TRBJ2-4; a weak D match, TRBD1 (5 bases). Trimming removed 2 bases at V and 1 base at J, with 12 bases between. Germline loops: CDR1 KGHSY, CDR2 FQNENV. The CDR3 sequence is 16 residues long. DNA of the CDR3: TGTGCCAGCAGCCAAGGTAGGGGCGAGGCCAAAAACATTCAGTACTTC. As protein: CASSQGRGEAKNIQYF. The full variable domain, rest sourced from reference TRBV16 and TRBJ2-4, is GEEVAQTPKHLVRGEGQKAKLYCAPIKGHSYVFWYQQVLKNEFKFLISFQNENVFDETGMPKERFSAKCLPNSPCSLEIQATKLEDSAVYFCASSQGRGEAKNIQYFGAGTRLSVL.

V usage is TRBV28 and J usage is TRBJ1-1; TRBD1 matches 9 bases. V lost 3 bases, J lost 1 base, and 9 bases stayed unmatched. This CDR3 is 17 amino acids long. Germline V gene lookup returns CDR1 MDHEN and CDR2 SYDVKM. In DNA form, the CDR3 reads TGTGCCAGCAGTTTCCCGGGACAGGGTTTCTGGAACACTGAAGCTTTCTTT. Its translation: CASSFPGQGFWNTEAFF.

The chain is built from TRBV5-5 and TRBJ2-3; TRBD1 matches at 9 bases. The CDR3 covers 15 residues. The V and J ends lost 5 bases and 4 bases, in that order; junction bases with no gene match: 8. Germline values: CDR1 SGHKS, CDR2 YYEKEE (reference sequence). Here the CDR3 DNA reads TGTGCCAGCAGGCCACGGGACAGGGTGTCAGATACGCAGTATTTT. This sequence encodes CASRPRDRVSDTQYF.

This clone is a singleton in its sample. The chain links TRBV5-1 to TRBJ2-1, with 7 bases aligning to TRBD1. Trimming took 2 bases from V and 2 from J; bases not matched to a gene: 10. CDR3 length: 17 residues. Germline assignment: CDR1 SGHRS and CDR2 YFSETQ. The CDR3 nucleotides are TGCGCCAGCAGCTTCCAGGGGGTAGCTGACACCTACAATGAGCAGTTCTTC. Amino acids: CASSFQGVADTYNEQFF.

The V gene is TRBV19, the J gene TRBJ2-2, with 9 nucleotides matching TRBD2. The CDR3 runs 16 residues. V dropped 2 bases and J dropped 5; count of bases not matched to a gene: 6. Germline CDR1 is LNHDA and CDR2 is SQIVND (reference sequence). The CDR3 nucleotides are TGTGCCAGTAGTATATCAGCGGGGGGAAGGACCGGGGAGCTGTTTTTT. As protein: CASSISAGGRTGELFF.

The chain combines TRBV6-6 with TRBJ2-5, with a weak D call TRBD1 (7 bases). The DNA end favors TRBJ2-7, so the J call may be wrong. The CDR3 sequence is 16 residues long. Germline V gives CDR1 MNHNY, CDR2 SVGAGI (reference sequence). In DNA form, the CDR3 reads TGTGCCAGCAGTTACGGAGGGACAGATGCTCTCTACGAGCAGTACTTC. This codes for CASSYGGTDALYEQYF.

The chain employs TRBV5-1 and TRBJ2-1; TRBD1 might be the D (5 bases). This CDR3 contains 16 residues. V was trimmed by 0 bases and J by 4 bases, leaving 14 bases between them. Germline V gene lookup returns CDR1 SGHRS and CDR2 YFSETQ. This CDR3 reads CASSLDGARIYNEQFF. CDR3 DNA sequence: TGCGCCAGCAGCTTGGATGGGGCGCGTATATACAATGAGCAGTTCTTC.

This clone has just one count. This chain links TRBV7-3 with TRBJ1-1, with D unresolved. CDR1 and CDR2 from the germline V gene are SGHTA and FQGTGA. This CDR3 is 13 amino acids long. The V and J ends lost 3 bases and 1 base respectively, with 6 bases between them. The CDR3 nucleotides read TGTGCCAGCAGCTTCGGAGCGAACACTGAAGCTTTCTTT. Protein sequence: CASSFGANTEAFF.

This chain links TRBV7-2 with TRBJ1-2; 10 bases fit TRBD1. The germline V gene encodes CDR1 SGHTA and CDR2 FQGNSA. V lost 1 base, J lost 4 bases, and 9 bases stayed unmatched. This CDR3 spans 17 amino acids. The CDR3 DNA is TGTGCCAGCAGCTTAGAAGGTTCGGGGACAGGGGCCTATGGCTACACCTTC. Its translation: CASSLEGSGTGAYGYTF.

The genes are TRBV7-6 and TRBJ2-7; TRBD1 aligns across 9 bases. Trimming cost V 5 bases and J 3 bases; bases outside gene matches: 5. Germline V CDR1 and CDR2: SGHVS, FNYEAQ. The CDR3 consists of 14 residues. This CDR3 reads CASSRGQGIYEQYF. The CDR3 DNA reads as TGTGCCAGCAGCCGCGGACAGGGGATCTACGAGCAGTACTTC.

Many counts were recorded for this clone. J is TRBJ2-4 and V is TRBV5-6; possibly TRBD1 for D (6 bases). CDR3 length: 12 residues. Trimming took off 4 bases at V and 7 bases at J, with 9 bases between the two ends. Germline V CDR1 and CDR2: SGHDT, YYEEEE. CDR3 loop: CASSLQGNIQYF. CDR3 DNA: TGTGCCAGCAGCCTACAGGGTAACATTCAGTACTTC.

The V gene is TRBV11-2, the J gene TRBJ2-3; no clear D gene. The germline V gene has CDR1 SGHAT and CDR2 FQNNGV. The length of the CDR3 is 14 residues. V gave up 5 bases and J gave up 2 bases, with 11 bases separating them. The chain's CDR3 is CASSHLYATDTQYF. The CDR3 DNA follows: TGTGCCAGCAGCCACCTCTATGCCACAGATACGCAGTATTTT. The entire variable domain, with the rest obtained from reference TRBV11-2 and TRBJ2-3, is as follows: EAGVAQSPRYKIIEKRQSVAFWCNPISGHATLYWYQQILGQGPKLLIQFQNNGVVDDSQLPKDRFSAERLKGVDSTLKIQPAKLEDSAVYLCASSHLYATDTQYFGPGTRLTVL.

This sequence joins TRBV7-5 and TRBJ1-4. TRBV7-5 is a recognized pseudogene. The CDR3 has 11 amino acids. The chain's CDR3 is CARSTYEKLFF. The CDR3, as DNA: TGTGCCAGAAGCACTTACGAAAAACTGTTTTTT.

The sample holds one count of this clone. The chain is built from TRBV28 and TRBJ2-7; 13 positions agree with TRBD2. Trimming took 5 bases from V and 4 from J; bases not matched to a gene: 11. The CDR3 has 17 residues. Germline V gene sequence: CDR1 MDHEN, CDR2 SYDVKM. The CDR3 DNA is TGTGCCAGCAGTCTGAGACTAGCGGGAGGCCGGGGGTACGAGCAGTACTTC. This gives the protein CASSLRLAGGRGYEQYF.

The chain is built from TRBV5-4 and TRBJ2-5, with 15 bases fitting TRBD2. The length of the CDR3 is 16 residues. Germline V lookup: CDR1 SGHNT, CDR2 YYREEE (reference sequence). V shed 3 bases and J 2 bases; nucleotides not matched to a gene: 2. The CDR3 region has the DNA TGTGCCAGCAGCTCGGGACTAGCGGGGGGACAAGAGACCCAGTACTTC. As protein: CASSSGLAGGQETQYF.

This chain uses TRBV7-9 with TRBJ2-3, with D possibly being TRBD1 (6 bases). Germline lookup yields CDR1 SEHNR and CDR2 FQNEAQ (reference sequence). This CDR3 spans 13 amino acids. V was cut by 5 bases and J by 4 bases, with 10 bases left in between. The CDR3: CASSNRVADTQYF. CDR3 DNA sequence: TGTGCCAGCAGCAACAGGGTGGCAGATACGCAGTATTTT.

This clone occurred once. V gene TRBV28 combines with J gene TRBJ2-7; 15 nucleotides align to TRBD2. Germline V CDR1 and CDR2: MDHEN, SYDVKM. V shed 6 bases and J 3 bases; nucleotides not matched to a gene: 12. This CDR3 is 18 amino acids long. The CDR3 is CASSSPPGTSGRLYEQYF. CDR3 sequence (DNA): TGTGCCAGCAGCTCTCCTCCAGGGACTAGCGGGAGGCTCTACGAGCAGTACTTC.

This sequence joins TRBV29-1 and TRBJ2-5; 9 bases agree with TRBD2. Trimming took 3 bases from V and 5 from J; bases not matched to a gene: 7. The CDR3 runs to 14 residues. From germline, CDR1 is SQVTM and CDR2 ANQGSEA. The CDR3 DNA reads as TGCAGCGTTGAGGCGGGAGGGCCCGGGGAGACCCAGTACTTC. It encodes CSVEAGGPGETQYF.